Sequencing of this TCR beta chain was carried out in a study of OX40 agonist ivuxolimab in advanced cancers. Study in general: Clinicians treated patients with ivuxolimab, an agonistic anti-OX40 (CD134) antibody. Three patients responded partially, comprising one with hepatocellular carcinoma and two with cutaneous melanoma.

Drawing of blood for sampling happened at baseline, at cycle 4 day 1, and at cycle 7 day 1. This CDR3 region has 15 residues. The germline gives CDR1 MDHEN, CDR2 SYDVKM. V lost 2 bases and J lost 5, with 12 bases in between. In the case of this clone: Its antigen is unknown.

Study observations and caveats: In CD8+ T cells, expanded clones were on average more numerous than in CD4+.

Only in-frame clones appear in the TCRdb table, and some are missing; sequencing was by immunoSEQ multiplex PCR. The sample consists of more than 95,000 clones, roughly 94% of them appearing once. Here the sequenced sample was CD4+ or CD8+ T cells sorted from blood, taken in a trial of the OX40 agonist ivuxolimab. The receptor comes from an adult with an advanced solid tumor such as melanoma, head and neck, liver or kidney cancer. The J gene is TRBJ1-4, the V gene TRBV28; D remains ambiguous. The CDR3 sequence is CASSLLGVGNEKLFF. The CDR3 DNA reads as TGTGCCAGCAGTTTACTTGGAGTGGGGAATGAAAAACTGTTTTTT.